What follows describes a single T cell receptor beta chain. Germline V gene sequence: CDR1 SGHAT, CDR2 FQDESV (reference sequence). The CDR3 runs 15 residues. V lost 2 bases, J lost 8 bases, and 16 bases lay in between. Amplification used 60 Vbeta primers and 13 Jbeta primers. Assay: immunoSEQ multiplex PCR; the TCRdb copy retains only in-frame clones and omits some. The table lists some 170,000 clones, 75% of them singletons, with 2.9% in the top ten. The sample comes from a study of cytomegalovirus exposure and HLA in healthy donors. The V gene is TRBV11-1, the J gene TRBJ2-1; TRBD2 might be the D (6 bases). The receptor was derived from a male donor in good health and CMV-seronegative. The sample taken for sequencing was PBMCs. The CDR3 loop reads CASSLSPTSQDEQFF. For the CDR3, the DNA is TGTGCCAGCAGCTTATCCCCGACTAGTCAGGATGAGCAGTTCTTC.